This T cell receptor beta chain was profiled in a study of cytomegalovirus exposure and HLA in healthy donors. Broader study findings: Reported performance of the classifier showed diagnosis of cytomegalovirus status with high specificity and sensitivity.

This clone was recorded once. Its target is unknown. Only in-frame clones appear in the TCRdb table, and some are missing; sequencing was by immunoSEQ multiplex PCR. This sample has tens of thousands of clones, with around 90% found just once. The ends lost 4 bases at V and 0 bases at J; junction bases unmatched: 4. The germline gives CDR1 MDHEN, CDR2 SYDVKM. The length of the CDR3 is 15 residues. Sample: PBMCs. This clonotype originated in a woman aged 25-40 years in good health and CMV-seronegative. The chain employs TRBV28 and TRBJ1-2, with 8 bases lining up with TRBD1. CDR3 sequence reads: CASSSQGASNYGYTF. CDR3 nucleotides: TGTGCCAGCAGTTCTCAGGGGGCTTCTAACTATGGCTACACCTTC.